One sample yielded the 28 T cell receptor beta chains listed below, sequenced in a study of blood T cell repertoires in COVID-19. Profiling relied on immunoSEQ multiplex PCR, and the TCRdb table lists in-frame clones only, not all of them. The repertoire consists of fewer than 250,000 clones, with around 90% occurring once and the leading ten covering 1.5% to 2%. Sample: peripheral blood. These receptors were collected from a man in his 70s with acute or convalescent COVID-19.

CDR3 residues: CASSYSEGSSQPQHF. The CDR3 nucleotides read TGTGCCAGCAGTTACTCTGAAGGGAGTAGTCAGCCCCAGCATTTT. The chain couples TRBV6-6 to TRBJ1-5; D is uncertain. The CDR3 spans 15 residues. Per the germline V gene, CDR1 is MNHNY and CDR2 is SVGAGI (reference sequence). V was trimmed by 0 bases and J by 6 bases, leaving 12 bases between them.

J is TRBJ2-7 and V is TRBV7-9, with 11 bases matching TRBD2. From germline, CDR1 is SEHNR and CDR2 FQNEAQ (reference sequence). CDR3 length: 14 amino acids. V lost 4 bases, J lost 6 bases, and 5 bases stayed unmatched. The CDR3 region is CASSSVAGGPEQYF. CDR3 bases: TGTGCCAGCAGCTCCGTAGCGGGAGGGCCCGAGCAGTACTTC.

The genes are TRBV11-3 and TRBJ2-1; 8 bases agree with TRBD2. The CDR3 has 15 amino acids. Germline values: CDR1 SGHNT, CDR2 YENEEA. The V segment lost 1 base and the J segment 4 bases; nucleotides outside the gene matches: 3. The DNA for the CDR3 is TGTGCCAGCAGCTTAGCCGGGACTAGTTACAATGAGCAGTTCTTC. It translates to CASSLAGTSYNEQFF.

The chain recombines TRBV18 with TRBJ1-2; no firm D call. Trimming shortened V by 2 bases and J by 6 bases, and 7 bases separated the two germline ends. Germline CDR1 KGHSH, CDR2 LQKENI. The CDR3 spans 12 residues. The chain's CDR3 is CASSPAGDGYTF. The CDR3 DNA follows: TGTGCCAGCTCACCAGCCGGGGATGGCTACACCTTC.

In DNA, the CDR3 is TGCGCCAGCAGCTTGACAGGAGCGAACACTGAAGCTTTCTTT. Protein product: CASSLTGANTEAFF. This chain links TRBV5-1 with TRBJ1-1; maybe TRBD1 (5 bases). Trimming cost V 1 base and J 1 base, with 8 bases left between them. Germline V gives CDR1 SGHRS, CDR2 YFSETQ. The CDR3 totals 14 residues.

The chain carries TRBV7-2 and TRBJ2-7, with D tentatively TRBD2 (6 bases). This CDR3 is 12 amino acids long. The V and J ends lost 7 bases and 4 bases respectively, with 11 bases between them. Germline values: CDR1 SGHTA, CDR2 FQGNSA. The CDR3 spells CASTDGRYEQYF. The CDR3 region has the DNA TGTGCCAGCACGGATGGGAGGTACGAGCAGTACTTC.

The genes are TRBV6-5 and TRBJ2-1, with 15 bases aligning to TRBD2. With 6 bases clipped from V and 4 bases from J, the junction kept 1 base outside the gene matches. The CDR3 loop spans 15 amino acids. The germline gives CDR1 MNHEY, CDR2 SVGAGI. The DNA for the CDR3 is TGTGCCAGCAGAGGACTAGCGGGAGGGTACAATGAGCAGTTCTTC. Translation gives CASRGLAGGYNEQFF.

The chain couples TRBV15 to TRBJ1-2; 9 bases map to TRBD1. This CDR3 has 15 residues. The germline V gene encodes CDR1 LNHNV and CDR2 YYDKDF (reference sequence). The J segment lost 5 bases and the V segment lost 0 bases, leaving 4 bases of the junction unmatched. CDR3 amino acids: CATSRDPGTGYGYTF. The CDR3 DNA follows: TGTGCCACCAGCAGAGACCCCGGGACAGGGTATGGCTACACCTTC. Based on the CDR3 plus reference TRBV15 and TRBJ1-2, the full variable domain is DAMVIQNPRYQVTQFGKPVTLSCSQTLNHNVMYWYQQKSSQAPKLLFHYYDKDFNNEADTPDNFQSRRPNTSFCFLDIRSPGLGDTAMYLCATSRDPGTGYGYTFGSGTRLTVV.

The chain's CDR3 is CASSADRVGEQYF. The CDR3 nucleotides read TGTGCCAGCAGCGCGGACAGGGTCGGCGAGCAGTACTTC. The V call is TRBV2, the J call TRBJ2-7; 8 nucleotides agree with TRBD1. Germline V CDR1 and CDR2: SNHLY, FYNNEI. The junction had 7 bases not matched to a gene; V was cut back by 6 bases and J by 6 bases. The CDR3 sequence is 13 residues long.

This chain uses TRBV19 with TRBJ1-1; a weak D match, TRBD1 (6 bases). Germline loops: CDR1 LNHDA, CDR2 SQIVND (reference sequence). V lost 6 bases and J 1 base, leaving 15 bases between the germline ends. The CDR3 is made up of 15 amino acids. As DNA, the CDR3 is TGTGCCAGTAGCATCTGGACAGTTGGGAACACTGAAGCTTTCTTT. Residues: CASSIWTVGNTEAFF.

This clone was picked up one time. V usage is TRBV7-9 and J usage is TRBJ1-2; maybe TRBD1 (5 bases). The CDR3 covers 13 residues. The germline V and J ends were trimmed by 1 base and 8 bases, with 11 bases remaining between them. Germline CDR1 and CDR2: SEHNR and FQNEAQ (reference sequence). The CDR3 nucleotides are TGTGCCAGCAGCTTAGGGCAGGGATTCGGCTACACCTTC. It is translated as CASSLGQGFGYTF.

The gene calls are TRBV30 and TRBJ1-5, with D unclear. The V gene lost 0 bases and the J gene lost 7 bases, with 19 bases spanning the gap. CDR1 is GTSNPN and CDR2 is SVGIG in the germline V gene (reference sequence). There are 16 residues in the CDR3. The CDR3 here is CAWSVRGSGSRQPQHF. For the CDR3, the DNA is TGTGCCTGGAGTGTACGTGGGTCAGGAAGCCGCCAGCCCCAGCATTTT.

The CDR3 region has the DNA TGTGCCAGTCCCATAGCGGGACCCTACAATGAGCAGTTCTTC. This gives the protein CASPIAGPYNEQFF. The chain has TRBV19 and TRBJ2-1; TRBD2 aligns across 8 bases. J was trimmed by 2 bases and V by 8 bases; bases with no gene match: 5. Germline V gene lookup returns CDR1 LNHDA and CDR2 SQIVND (reference sequence). The CDR3 has 14 residues.

The chain uses TRBV3-1 (or the pseudogene TRBV3-2) and TRBJ1-3; D gene uncertain. This CDR3 spans 15 amino acids. CDR1 is LGHDT and CDR2 is YNNKEL in the germline V gene (reference sequence). V shed 1 base and J shed 0 bases, with 7 bases lying between them. CDR3 DNA sequence: TGTGCCAGCAGCCAAGCTCAGTTCTCTGGAAACACCATATATTTT. Translation gives CASSQAQFSGNTIYF.

The rearrangement uses TRBV7-6 and TRBJ2-7; D gene uncertain. The germline V and J ends were trimmed by 6 bases and 0 bases, with 9 bases remaining between them. The CDR3 loop spans 13 amino acids. CDR1 is SGHVS, CDR2 FNYEAQ, per germline. The CDR3 nucleotides read TGTGCCAGCAGTGTCGGGTCCTCCTACGAGCAGTACTTC. Protein: CASSVGSSYEQYF.

The chain joins TRBV3-1 (or the pseudogene TRBV3-2) to TRBJ1-2; TRBD1 aligns across 9 bases. J gave up 5 bases and V 4 bases, and 2 bases lay outside the gene matches. This CDR3 has 13 amino acids. Germline assignment: CDR1 LGHDT and CDR2 YNNKEL (reference sequence). The CDR3 region is CASSPGTGYGYTF. The CDR3 DNA reads TGTGCCAGCAGCCCCGGGACAGGGTATGGCTACACCTTC.

The chain links TRBV2 to TRBJ2-3; 9 positions match TRBD1. This CDR3 contains 15 residues. Germline V gene sequence: CDR1 SNHLY, CDR2 FYNNEI. J was trimmed by 3 bases and V by 4 bases; bases with no gene match: 5. The CDR3 coding sequence is TGTGCCAGCAGTGCCACAGGGGGCGCGACAGATACGCAGTATTTT. Translation gives CASSATGGATDTQYF.

V gene TRBV3-1 (or the pseudogene TRBV3-2) combines with J gene TRBJ2-7, with 10 bases fitting TRBD1. The CDR3 length is 13 residues. Germline values: CDR1 LGHDT, CDR2 YNNKEL (reference sequence). Trimming took 6 bases from V and 4 from J; bases not matched to a gene: 3. CDR3 amino acids: CASRGQGVYEQYF. The CDR3 DNA reads as TGTGCCAGCAGAGGACAGGGGGTTTACGAGCAGTACTTC.

V usage is TRBV6-5 and J usage is TRBJ2-7; TRBD2 agrees at 12 bases. Germline assignment: CDR1 MNHEY and CDR2 SVGAGI. The CDR3 has 15 amino acids. J was trimmed by 4 bases and V by 5 bases; bases with no gene match: 6. CDR3 amino acids: CASSPRLAGVYEQYF. In DNA, the CDR3 is TGTGCCAGCAGTCCGCGACTAGCGGGAGTGTACGAGCAGTACTTC.

This chain links TRBV19 with TRBJ1-2, with D tentatively TRBD1 (5 bases). CDR3 length: 15 residues. CDR1 is LNHDA and CDR2 is SQIVND in the germline V gene (reference sequence). Trimming stripped 6 bases from V and 8 bases from J, with 22 bases between. In DNA, the CDR3 is TGTGCCAGTAGCCTCGACGATCAGGGATTTGACGGCTACACCTTC. Its protein is CASSLDDQGFDGYTF. Complete variable domain (other parts from reference TRBV19 and TRBJ1-2): DGGITQSPKYLFRKEGQNVTLSCEQNLNHDAMYWYRQDPGQGLRLIYYSQIVNDFQKGDIAEGYSVSREKKESFPLTVTSAQKNPTAFYLCASSLDDQGFDGYTFGSGTRLTVV.

The chain employs TRBV9 and TRBJ2-2, with 8 bases aligning to TRBD1. The trim removed 5 bases at V and 3 bases at J, leaving 0 bases unmatched. CDR3 length: 13 amino acids. The germline V gene has CDR1 SGDLS and CDR2 YYNGEE. The CDR3 DNA follows: TGTGCCAGCAGGGACAGGGACACCGGGGAGCTGTTTTTT. Residues: CASRDRDTGELFF.

The chain couples TRBV12-3 or TRBV12-4 to TRBJ2-7; D is perhaps TRBD1 (5 bases). With 3 bases removed from V and 3 bases from J, the gap between germline ends came to 9 bases. The CDR3 contains 13 residues. In DNA form, the CDR3 reads TGTGCCAGCAGTTTGTCCAGGGTCTACGAGCAGTACTTC. This encodes CASSLSRVYEQYF.

This clone has only one observation. The chain employs TRBV28 and TRBJ1-2; maybe TRBD1 (6 bases). Germline values: CDR1 MDHEN, CDR2 SYDVKM. Trimming left V 2 bases short and J 6 bases short, with 16 bases between. The CDR3 spans 15 residues. The CDR3 bases are TGTGCCAGCAGTTTACCCGAGGGGGGGGCCCATGGCTACACCTTC. It translates to CASSLPEGGAHGYTF.

This clone occurred once. The chain uses TRBV5-6 and TRBJ2-5; 8 nucleotides agree with TRBD1. J gave up 5 bases and V 0 bases, and 6 bases lay outside the gene matches. Per germline, CDR1 SGHDT and CDR2 YYEEEE. This CDR3 region has 15 residues. The chain's CDR3 is CASSLGAGGRETQYF. In nucleotides, the CDR3 is TGTGCCAGCAGCTTGGGAGCAGGGGGCAGGGAGACCCAGTACTTC.

The chain carries TRBV7-9 and TRBJ2-7, with TRBD2 identical over 10 bases. Losses at the gene ends were 7 bases for V and 4 bases for J; bases not matched to a gene: 7. The germline gives CDR1 SEHNR, CDR2 FQNEAQ (reference sequence). The CDR3 runs to 14 residues. CDR3 protein: CASTQGLAEYEQYF. The CDR3, as DNA: TGTGCCAGCACCCAAGGACTAGCGGAGTACGAGCAGTACTTC.

The rearrangement joins TRBV19 to TRBJ1-1, with 7 positions matching TRBD1. J was trimmed by 1 base and V by 6 bases; bases with no gene match: 8. The CDR3 has 15 residues. Germline V gives CDR1 LNHDA, CDR2 SQIVND (reference sequence). The CDR3 loop is CASRKGGTTNTEAFF. CDR3 nucleotide sequence: TGTGCCAGTAGAAAAGGGGGCACAACGAACACTGAAGCTTTCTTT.

This sequence joins TRBV6-5 and TRBJ1-2; D possibly corresponds to TRBD1 (5 bases). Trimming stripped 2 bases from V and 2 bases from J, with 12 bases between. This CDR3 is 15 amino acids long. Germline V gene data show CDR1 as MNHEY and CDR2 as SVGAGI. The CDR3 region is CASSYRRGLNYGYTF. The CDR3 DNA reads as TGTGCCAGCAGTTACCGGCGGGGCTTAAACTATGGCTACACCTTC.

The chain couples TRBV5-1 to TRBJ2-2; TRBD1 might be the D (6 bases). In germline, CDR1 is SGHRS, CDR2 YFSETQ. V lost 1 base and J 7 bases, leaving 11 bases between the germline ends. The CDR3 runs to 14 residues. DNA of the CDR3: TGCGCCAGCAGCTTGCAGGGGTCAGGCGGGGAGCTGTTTTTT. Its protein product is CASSLQGSGGELFF.